The T cell receptor beta chain under discussion was sequenced for a study of blood T cell repertoires in COVID-19. Study-level background: The cDNA or gDNA used as material had been derived from T cells, B-cell-depleted T cells, or PBMCs.

In the source study's methods: Estimation of nucleated cell counts relied on the amplification of reference gene primers. TCRdb's copy holds only in-frame clones and misses some; the assay was immunoSEQ multiplex PCR. The DNA gave D and trimming, while V, J and clone size come from that table. This repertoire shows about 230,000 clones, 75% to 90% found once; its top ten account for roughly 2.6%. Trimming took 2 bases from V and 8 from J; bases not matched to a gene: 8. This CDR3 region has 16 residues. Germline-derived CDR1 and CDR2 are SGHVS and FNYEAQ. A Seattle source enrolled patients during active infection and followed them longitudinally.

The V and J genes are TRBV7-6 and TRBJ1-4; 10 nucleotides match TRBD1. The sample taken for sequencing was peripheral blood. This clonotype was sampled from a man aged 25 to 40 with COVID-19, enrolled during active disease. This CDR3 is CASSLNGGTGDEKLFF. DNA of the CDR3: TGTGCCAGCAGCTTAAACGGAGGGACAGGGGACGAAAAACTGTTTTTT.